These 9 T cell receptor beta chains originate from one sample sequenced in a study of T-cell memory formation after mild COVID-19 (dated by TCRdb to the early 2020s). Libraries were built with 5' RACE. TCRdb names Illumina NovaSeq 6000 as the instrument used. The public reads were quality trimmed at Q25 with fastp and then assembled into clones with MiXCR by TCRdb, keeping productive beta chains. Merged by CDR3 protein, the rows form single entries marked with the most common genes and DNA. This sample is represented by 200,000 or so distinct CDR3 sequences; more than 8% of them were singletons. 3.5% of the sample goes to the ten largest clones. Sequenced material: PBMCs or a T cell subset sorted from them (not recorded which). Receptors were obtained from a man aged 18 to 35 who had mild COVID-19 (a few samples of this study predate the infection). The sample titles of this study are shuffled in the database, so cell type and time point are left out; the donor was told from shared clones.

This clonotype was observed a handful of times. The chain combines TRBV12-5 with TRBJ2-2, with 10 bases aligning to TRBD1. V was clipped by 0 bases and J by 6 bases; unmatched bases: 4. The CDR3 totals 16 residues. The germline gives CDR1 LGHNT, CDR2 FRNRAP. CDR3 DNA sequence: TGTGCTAGTGGTTTGGTATCGGGACAGGGGCCCGGGGAGCTGTTTTTT. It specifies CASGLVSGQGPGELFF.

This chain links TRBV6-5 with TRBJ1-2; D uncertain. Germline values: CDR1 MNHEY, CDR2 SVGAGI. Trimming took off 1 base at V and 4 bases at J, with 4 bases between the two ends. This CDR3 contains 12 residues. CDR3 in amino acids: CASSYYGYGYTF. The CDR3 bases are TGTGCCAGCAGTTACTACGGCTATGGCTACACCTTC.

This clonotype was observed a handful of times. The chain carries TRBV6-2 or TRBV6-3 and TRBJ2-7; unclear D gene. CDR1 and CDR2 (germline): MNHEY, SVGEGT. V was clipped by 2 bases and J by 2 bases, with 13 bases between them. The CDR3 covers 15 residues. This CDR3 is CASSYRPAAAYEQYV. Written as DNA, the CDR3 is TGTGCCAGCAGTTACCGCCCGGCGGCGGCCTACGAGCAGTACGTC.

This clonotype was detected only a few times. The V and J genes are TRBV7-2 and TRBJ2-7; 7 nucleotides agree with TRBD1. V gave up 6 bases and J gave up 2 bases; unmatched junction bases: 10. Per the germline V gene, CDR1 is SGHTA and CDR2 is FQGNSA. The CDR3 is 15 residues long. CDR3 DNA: TGTGCCAGCAGGCCCCGGGACAGAAGTACCTACGAGCAGTACGTC. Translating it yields CASRPRDRSTYEQYV.

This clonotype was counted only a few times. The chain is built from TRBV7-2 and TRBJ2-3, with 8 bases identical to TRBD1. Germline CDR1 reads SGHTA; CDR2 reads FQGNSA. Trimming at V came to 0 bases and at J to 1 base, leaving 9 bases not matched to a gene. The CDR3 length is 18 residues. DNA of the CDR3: TGTGCCAGCAGCTTAGCGTTTGACAGGGGACTTCGCACAGATACGCAGTATTTT. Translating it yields CASSLAFDRGLRTDTQYF.

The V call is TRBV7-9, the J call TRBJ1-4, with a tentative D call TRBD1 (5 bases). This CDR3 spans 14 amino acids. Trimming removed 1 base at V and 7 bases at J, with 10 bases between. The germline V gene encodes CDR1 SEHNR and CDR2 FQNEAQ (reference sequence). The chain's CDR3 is CASSLGRVGEKLFF. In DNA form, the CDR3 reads TGTGCCAGCAGCTTAGGCAGGGTTGGTGAAAAACTGTTTTTT.

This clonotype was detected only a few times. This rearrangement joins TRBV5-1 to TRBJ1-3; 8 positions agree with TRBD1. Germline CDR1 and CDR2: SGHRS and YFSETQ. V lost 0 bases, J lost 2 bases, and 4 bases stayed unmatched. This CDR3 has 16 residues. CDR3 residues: CASSLDPGGPGNTIYF. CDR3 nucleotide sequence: TGCGCCAGCAGCTTGGATCCAGGGGGCCCTGGAAACACCATATATTTT. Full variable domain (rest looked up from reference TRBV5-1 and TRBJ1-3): KAGVTQTPRYLIKTRGQQVTLSCSPISGHRSVSWYQQTPGQGLQFLFEYFSETQRNKGNFPGRFSGRQFSNSRSEMNVSTLELGDSALYLCASSLDPGGPGNTIYFGEGSWLTVV.

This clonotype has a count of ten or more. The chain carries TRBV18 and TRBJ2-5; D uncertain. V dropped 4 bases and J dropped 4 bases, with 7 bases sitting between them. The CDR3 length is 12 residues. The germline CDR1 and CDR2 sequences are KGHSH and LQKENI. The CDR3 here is CASSHPLETQYF. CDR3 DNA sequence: TGTGCCAGCTCACACCCCCTAGAGACCCAGTACTTC. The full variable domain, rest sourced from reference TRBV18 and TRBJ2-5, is NAGVMQNPRHLVRRRGQEARLRCSPMKGHSHVYWYRQLPEEGLKFMVYLQKENIIDESGMPKERFSAEFPKEGPSILRIQQVVRGDSAAYFCASSHPLETQYFGPGTRLLVL.

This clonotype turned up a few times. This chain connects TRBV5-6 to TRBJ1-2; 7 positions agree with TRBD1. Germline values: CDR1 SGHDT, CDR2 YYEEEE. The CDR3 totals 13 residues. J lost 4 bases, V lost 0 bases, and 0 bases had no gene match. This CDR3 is CASSLGDSYGYTF. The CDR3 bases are TGTGCCAGCAGCTTGGGGGACAGCTATGGCTACACCTTC.